The 30 T cell receptor beta chains below were found in one sample sequenced in a study of control samples from healthy donors and cancer patients. Method: immunoSEQ multiplex PCR; TCRdb's copy keeps in-frame clones and lacks some. Of fewer than 200,000 clones listed, 85% to 95% were seen once; the top ten hold over 4%. Sequenced: blood. Every receptor here comes from a woman between 55 and 75 years old in good health.

The rearrangement uses TRBV5-5 and TRBJ1-4; D is unclear. Trimming removed 1 base at V and 8 bases at J, with 12 bases between. This CDR3 is built from 14 residues. Germline CDR1 is SGHKS and CDR2 is YYEKEE (reference sequence). CDR3 protein: CASSLRVSEEKLFF. The DNA of the CDR3 is TGTGCCAGCAGCTTGAGGGTTTCGGAGGAAAAACTGTTTTTT.

The V and J genes are TRBV14 and TRBJ1-2; weak D call: TRBD1 (5 bases). CDR1 and CDR2 from the germline V gene are SGHDN and FVKESK. V was shortened by 0 bases and J by 5 bases, with 16 bases between the two germline ends. This CDR3 is built from 16 residues. The CDR3 loop is CASSQDSGARRYGYTF. The CDR3 bases are TGTGCCAGCAGCCAAGATTCTGGGGCCCGGCGATATGGCTACACCTTC.

V gene TRBV5-1 combines with J gene TRBJ1-2; D uncertain. This CDR3 has 15 residues. Germline CDR1 SGHRS, CDR2 YFSETQ. V lost 4 bases, J lost 8 bases, and 21 bases lay in between. For the CDR3, the DNA is TGCGCCAGCAGCCCCGACGGACCATCTGTGTGGGGCTACACCTTC. Translation gives CASSPDGPSVWGYTF.

The V and J genes are TRBV7-8 and TRBJ1-2, with 7 positions matching TRBD1. Germline V gene lookup returns CDR1 SGHVS and CDR2 FQNEAQ. The CDR3 has 16 amino acids. The ends lost 2 bases at V and 8 bases at J; junction bases unmatched: 14. The CDR3: CASSLFSPQQGYGYTF. The CDR3 region has the DNA TGTGCCAGCAGCTTATTCTCGCCCCAACAGGGGTACGGCTACACCTTC.

The V and J genes are TRBV7-9 and TRBJ1-1; D unresolved. The CDR3 loop spans 14 amino acids. The V end lost 5 bases, the J end lost 0 bases, and 10 bases lay between the germline ends. Germline CDR1 is SEHNR and CDR2 is FQNEAQ (reference sequence). The CDR3 DNA reads TGTGCCAGCAGCGACGGCGGGTTGAACACTGAAGCTTTCTTT. Its protein is CASSDGGLNTEAFF.

J is TRBJ1-5 and V is TRBV4-1; possibly TRBD1 for D (5 bases). Germline V gives CDR1 MGHRA, CDR2 YSYEKL. With 1 base removed from V and 5 bases from J, the gap between germline ends came to 12 bases. The CDR3 contains 15 residues. Written as DNA, the CDR3 is TGCGCCAGCAGCCAAGCAAGGGGCGTAGATCAGCCCCAGCATTTT. Its protein is CASSQARGVDQPQHF.

This clone was counted a single time. The chain couples TRBV7-3 to TRBJ1-3, with 8 bases identical to TRBD1. Germline CDR1 reads SGHTA; CDR2 reads FQGTGA. Unmatched junction bases numbered 7, after V lost 4 bases and J lost 2 bases. The CDR3 covers 16 residues. The CDR3 is CASSSGQDLPGNTIYF. The CDR3 region has the DNA TGTGCCAGCAGCTCGGGACAGGACCTCCCTGGAAACACCATATATTTT. The full variable domain, with the rest looked up from reference TRBV7-3 and TRBJ1-3, is GAGVSQTPSNKVTEKGKYVELRCDPISGHTALYWYRQSLGQGPEFLIYFQGTGAADDSGLPNDRFFAVRPEGSVSTLKIQRTERGDSAVYLCASSSGQDLPGNTIYFGEGSWLTVV.

The V and J genes are TRBV2 and TRBJ1-6; 8 nucleotides align to TRBD1. This CDR3 is built from 16 residues. The V segment lost 3 bases and the J segment 4 bases; nucleotides outside the gene matches: 5. Germline V gives CDR1 SNHLY, CDR2 FYNNEI. CDR3 coding DNA: TGTGCCAGCAGTGAGAACAGGGGGGGGTATAATTCACCCCTCCACTTT. This codes for CASSENRGGYNSPLHF.

The CDR3 loop reads CATGPLVKETEAFF. The CDR3 DNA reads as TGTGCCACCGGACCCCTCGTTAAGGAAACTGAAGCTTTCTTT. V and J are TRBV18 and TRBJ1-1; D unclear. V gave up 10 bases and J gave up 5 bases, with 20 bases separating them. Germline V gene lookup returns CDR1 KGHSH and CDR2 LQKENI. The length of the CDR3 is 14 residues.

The chain combines TRBV6-5 with TRBJ1-6, with D maybe TRBD1 (6 bases). Per the germline V gene, CDR1 is MNHEY and CDR2 is SVGAGI. Trimming took 3 bases from V and 7 from J, leaving 7 bases between them. The CDR3 is made up of 13 amino acids. CDR3 nucleotides: TGTGCCAGCAGTTATAGGGGGAATTCACCCCTCCACTTT. Its protein product is CASSYRGNSPLHF.

The rearrangement uses TRBV30 and TRBJ1-4, with D possibly TRBD1 on 5 matching bases. Trimming shortened V by 0 bases and J by 0 bases, and 8 bases separated the two germline ends. Per the germline V gene, CDR1 is GTSNPN and CDR2 is SVGIG (reference sequence). CDR3 size: 15 residues. The CDR3 is CAWSVTGATNEKLFF. DNA of the CDR3: TGTGCCTGGAGTGTTACAGGAGCAACTAATGAAAAACTGTTTTTT.

This sequence joins TRBV5-6 and TRBJ1-5; D is unclear. Germline CDR1 is SGHDT and CDR2 is YYEEEE. The CDR3 contains 15 residues. Deletions cut 2 bases from V and 5 bases from J, with 14 bases between. The CDR3 nucleotides read TGTGCCAGCAGCTTAAGTGGCCGGAGGGATCAGCCCCAGCATTTT. Translating gives CASSLSGRRDQPQHF.

The chain joins TRBV12-3 or TRBV12-4 to TRBJ2-7; D gene ambiguous. The CDR3 runs to 11 residues. The V end was cut by 5 bases, the J end by 3 bases, with 5 bases between. The CDR3 reads CASSALYEQYF. For the CDR3, the DNA is TGTGCCAGCAGTGCGCTCTACGAGCAGTACTTC.

The chain links TRBV29-1 to TRBJ2-2; 8 nucleotides agree with TRBD1. Trimming at V came to 7 bases and at J to 6 bases, leaving 10 bases not matched to a gene. The CDR3 runs to 14 residues. Germline CDR1 and CDR2: SQVTM and ANQGSEA. In DNA form, the CDR3 reads TGCAGCGGGACCGGGACAGGTCAACCCGGGGAGCTGTTTTTT. Protein sequence: CSGTGTGQPGELFF.

The V and J genes are TRBV5-6 and TRBJ2-1; 7 nucleotides agree with TRBD1. Losses at the gene ends were 0 bases for V and 4 bases for J; bases not matched to a gene: 7. CDR3 length equals 16 residues. Germline V gene sequence: CDR1 SGHDT, CDR2 YYEEEE. The CDR3 DNA reads TGTGCCAGCAGCTTGGAGAGGGGGCAAGTATACAATGAGCAGTTCTTC. Its protein is CASSLERGQVYNEQFF.

This chain joins TRBV5-4 and TRBJ2-5; 8 nucleotides match TRBD1. The junction had 8 bases not matched to a gene; V was cut back by 1 base and J by 3 bases. Germline V gene data show CDR1 as SGHNT and CDR2 as YYREEE (reference sequence). The length of the CDR3 is 16 residues. CDR3 nucleotides: TGTGCCAGCAGCTTGATGCCAGGGGGCAAAGAAGAGACCCAGTACTTC. Translating it yields CASSLMPGGKEETQYF.

V usage is TRBV3-1 (or the pseudogene TRBV3-2) and J usage is TRBJ1-1, with D hard to call. This CDR3 region has 16 residues. V lost 5 bases, J lost 0 bases, and 16 bases lay in between. Germline values: CDR1 LGHDT, CDR2 YNNKEL (reference sequence). CDR3 residues: CASSFYTGNLNTEAFF. Written as DNA, the CDR3 is TGTGCCAGCAGCTTCTATACGGGCAACTTGAACACTGAAGCTTTCTTT.

This chain joins TRBV5-6 and TRBJ1-2; D is uncertain. Trimming stripped 3 bases from V and 4 bases from J, with 16 bases between. Germline-derived CDR1 and CDR2 are SGHDT and YYEEEE. CDR3 size: 15 residues. DNA of the CDR3: TGTGCCAGCAGCTCTGTTTCGATCCGGGTCTATGGCTACACCTTC. It translates to CASSSVSIRVYGYTF.

This chain joins TRBV6-5 and TRBJ2-7, with 10 nucleotides matching TRBD1. Germline CDR1 MNHEY, CDR2 SVGAGI. V dropped 7 bases and J dropped 2; count of bases not matched to a gene: 5. This CDR3 is built from 14 residues. CDR3 sequence reads: CASTGTGATYEQYF. As DNA, the CDR3 is TGTGCCAGCACAGGGACAGGGGCGACCTACGAGCAGTACTTC.

The V gene is TRBV7-2, the J gene TRBJ1-5; D is ambiguous. The germline V and J ends were trimmed by 1 base and 7 bases, with 8 bases remaining between them. Germline CDR1 SGHTA, CDR2 FQGNSA. The CDR3 has 13 residues. The CDR3 spells CASSLGFSQPQHF. Here the CDR3 DNA reads TGTGCCAGCAGCTTAGGCTTTTCCCAGCCCCAGCATTTT.

The rearrangement uses TRBV9 and TRBJ2-3; TRBD2 agrees at 13 bases. CDR3 length: 18 residues. Germline V gives CDR1 SGDLS, CDR2 YYNGEE. V was pared by 0 bases and J by 4 bases, with 8 bases of the junction left unmatched. The CDR3 region has the DNA TGTGCCAGCAGCGTAGAACTAGCGGGGGGGCATATACCAGATACGCAGTATTTT. It is translated as CASSVELAGGHIPDTQYF.

The gene calls are TRBV7-9 and TRBJ2-5; tentatively, D is TRBD2 (5 bases). The germline CDR1 and CDR2 sequences are SEHNR and FQNEAQ (reference sequence). This CDR3 has 12 residues. Trimming took 6 bases from V and 4 from J, leaving 9 bases between them. The CDR3 reads CASSSSGETQYF. The DNA for the CDR3 is TGTGCCAGCAGTTCGAGCGGAGAGACCCAGTACTTC. The whole variable domain, filled in from reference TRBV7-9 and TRBJ2-5, reads DTGVSQNPRHKITKRGQNVTFRCDPISEHNRLYWYRQTLGQGPEFLTYFQNEAQLEKSRLLSDRFSAERPKGSFSTLEIQRTEQGDSAMYLCASSSSGETQYFGPGTRLLVL.

This chain joins TRBV5-4 and TRBJ2-1; 10 bases align to TRBD2. V lost 4 bases and J lost 11; bases outside the gene matches: 6. The CDR3 contains 13 residues. Germline V gene sequence: CDR1 SGHNT, CDR2 YYREEE (reference sequence). This CDR3 reads CASSPGTSVKQFF. DNA of the CDR3: TGTGCCAGCAGCCCGGGGACTAGCGTTAAGCAGTTCTTC.

The chain combines TRBV18 with TRBJ1-1, with D hard to call. CDR1 and CDR2 (germline): KGHSH, LQKENI. The V end lost 5 bases, the J end lost 0 bases, and 7 bases lay between the germline ends. The CDR3 is 13 residues long. For the CDR3, the DNA is TGTGCCAGCTCAGGACTGATGAACACTGAAGCTTTCTTT. It yields the protein CASSGLMNTEAFF.

This clone was seen only once. The chain carries TRBV10-3 and TRBJ1-3, with D uncertain. The CDR3 contains 12 residues. Germline V gene lookup returns CDR1 ENHRY and CDR2 SYGVKD. Trimming shortened V by 8 bases and J by 0 bases, and 5 bases separated the two germline ends. The CDR3 DNA sequence: TGTGCCATCGGGGTCTCTGGAAACACCATATATTTT. Translation: CAIGVSGNTIYF.

The chain couples TRBV11-3 to TRBJ2-5; 7 bases fit TRBD2. The V and J ends lost 4 bases and 1 base, in that order; junction bases with no gene match: 6. Germline CDR1 SGHNT, CDR2 YENEEA. The CDR3 has 15 amino acids. The CDR3 DNA is TGTGCCAGCAGCTCCCAAGCGGGACCCCAAGAGACCCAGTACTTC. It encodes CASSSQAGPQETQYF.

The rearrangement uses TRBV10-3 and TRBJ2-5; D ambiguous. This CDR3 is built from 12 residues. CDR1 and CDR2 from the germline V gene are ENHRY and SYGVKD. V was cut by 4 bases and J by 0 bases, with 3 bases left in between. CDR3 bases: TGTGCCATCAGTGGGAACCAAGAGACCCAGTACTTC. As protein: CAISGNQETQYF.

The gene calls are TRBV19 and TRBJ1-5; D ambiguous. The ends were cut back, 4 bases at V and 2 bases at J, with 9 bases in the middle. CDR1 LNHDA and CDR2 SQIVND come from the germline V gene (reference sequence). This CDR3 spans 14 amino acids. CDR3 amino acids: CASSKVAGNQPQHF. CDR3 nucleotides: TGTGCCAGTAGTAAGGTGGCGGGCAATCAGCCCCAGCATTTT.

The chain combines TRBV7-8 with TRBJ1-2, with 7 bases fitting TRBD1. The germline CDR1 and CDR2 sequences are SGHVS and FQNEAQ. The CDR3 spans 14 residues. Trimming at V came to 7 bases and at J to 4 bases, leaving 9 bases not matched to a gene. CDR3 amino acids: CASTETTGPYGYTF. CDR3 DNA: TGTGCCAGCACCGAAACGACAGGGCCCTATGGCTACACCTTC.

This sequence joins TRBV6-5 and TRBJ2-3; D might be TRBD2 (6 bases). V dropped 2 bases and J dropped 1 base, with 10 bases sitting between them. Germline loops: CDR1 MNHEY, CDR2 SVGAGI. This CDR3 region has 15 residues. CDR3 DNA: TGTGCCAGCAGTTACCTACCTAGCGGCACAGATACGCAGTATTTT. It is translated as CASSYLPSGTDTQYF.